Listed here is a single T cell receptor beta chain. Antigen specificity is unknown. The sample comes from a study of Ad26.COV2.S vaccination and SARS-CoV-2 variants. The study's findings and limits: It was found that vaccine and placebo recipients had similar non-spike TCR breadth.

The V segment lost 3 bases and the J segment 13 bases; nucleotides outside the gene matches: 8. The CDR3 has 13 residues. Germline V gives CDR1 SEHNR, CDR2 FQNEAQ (reference sequence). Treatment in this sample: about 20 received Ad26.COV2.S at low or high dose, single or two shots; 5 received placebo; per-sample allocation not given. Sampling took place 63 days after the first vaccine or placebo injection. Wuhan-strain spike was delivered by a replication-incompetent Ad26 vector. Libraries were prepared by immunoSEQ multiplex PCR; TCRdb keeps only in-frame clonotypes and omits some of them. This sample has about half a million clones, with roughly nine tenths found just once.

The sample consisted of peripheral blood, taken in a trial of Ad26.COV2.S vaccine versus placebo. The V gene is TRBV7-9, the J gene TRBJ2-2; 7 nucleotides match TRBD1. This TCR came from a person between 18 and 59 years old who received the Ad26.COV2.S COVID-19 vaccine or a placebo. CDR3 DNA sequence: TGTGCCAGCAGCTTTACAGGGGCCGGTGGGCTGTTTTTT. It yields the protein CASSFTGAGGLFF.